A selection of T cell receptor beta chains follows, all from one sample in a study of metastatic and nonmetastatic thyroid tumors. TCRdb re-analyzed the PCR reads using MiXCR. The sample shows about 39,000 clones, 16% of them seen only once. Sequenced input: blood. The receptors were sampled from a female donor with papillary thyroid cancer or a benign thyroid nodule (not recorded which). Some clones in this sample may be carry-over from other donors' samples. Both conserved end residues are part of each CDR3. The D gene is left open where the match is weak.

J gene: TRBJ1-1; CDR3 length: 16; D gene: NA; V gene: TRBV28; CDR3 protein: CASSSTGGGGGTEAFF
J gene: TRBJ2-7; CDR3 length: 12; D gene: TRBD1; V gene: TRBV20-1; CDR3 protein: CSARDRVEEQYF
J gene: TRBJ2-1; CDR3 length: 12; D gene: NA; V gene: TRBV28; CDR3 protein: CASSPSYDEQFF
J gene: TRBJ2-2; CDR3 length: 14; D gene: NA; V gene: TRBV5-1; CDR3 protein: CASRTGADTGELFF
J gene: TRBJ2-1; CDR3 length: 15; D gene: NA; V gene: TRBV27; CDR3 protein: CASSGGVRAGRDQFF
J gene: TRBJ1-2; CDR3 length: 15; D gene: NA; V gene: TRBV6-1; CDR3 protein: CASSPLASGYHGYTF
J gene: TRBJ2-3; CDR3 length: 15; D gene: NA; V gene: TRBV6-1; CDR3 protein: CASSVGRGLTDTQYF
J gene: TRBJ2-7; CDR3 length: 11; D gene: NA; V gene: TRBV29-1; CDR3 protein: CSVGDFDEQYF
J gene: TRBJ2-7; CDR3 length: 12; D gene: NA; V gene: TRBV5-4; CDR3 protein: CASSLYAGEQYF
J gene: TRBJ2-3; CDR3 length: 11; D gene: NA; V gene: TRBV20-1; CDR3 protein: CSAERPGTQYF
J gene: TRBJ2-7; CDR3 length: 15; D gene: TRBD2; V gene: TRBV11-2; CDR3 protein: CASSNGLAGHYEQYF
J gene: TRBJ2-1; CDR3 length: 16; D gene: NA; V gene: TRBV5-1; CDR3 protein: CASSLGPANYRNEQFF
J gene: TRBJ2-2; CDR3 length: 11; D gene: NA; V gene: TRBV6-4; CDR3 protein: CASSDAGELFF
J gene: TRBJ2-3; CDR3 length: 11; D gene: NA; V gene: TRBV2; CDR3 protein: CASSGQHTQYF
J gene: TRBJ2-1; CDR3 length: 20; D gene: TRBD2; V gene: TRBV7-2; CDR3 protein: CASSFTGLAAGGDYYNEQFF
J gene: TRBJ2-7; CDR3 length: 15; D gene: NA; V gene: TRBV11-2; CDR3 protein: CASSGGPGGYYEQYF
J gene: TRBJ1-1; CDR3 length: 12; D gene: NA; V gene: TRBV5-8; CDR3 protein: CASRHEALEAFF
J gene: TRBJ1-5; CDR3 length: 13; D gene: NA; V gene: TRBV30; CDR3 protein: CAWSTGDNQPQHF
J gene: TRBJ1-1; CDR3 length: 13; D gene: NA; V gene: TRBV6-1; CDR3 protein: CASSLTRDTEAFF
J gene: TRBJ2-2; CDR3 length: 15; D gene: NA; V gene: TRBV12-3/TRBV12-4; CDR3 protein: CASSAGQTYTGELFF
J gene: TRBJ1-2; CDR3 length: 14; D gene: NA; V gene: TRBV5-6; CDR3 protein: CASSLGGSNYGYTF
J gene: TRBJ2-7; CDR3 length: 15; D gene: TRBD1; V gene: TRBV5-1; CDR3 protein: CASSLEGTGLYEQYF